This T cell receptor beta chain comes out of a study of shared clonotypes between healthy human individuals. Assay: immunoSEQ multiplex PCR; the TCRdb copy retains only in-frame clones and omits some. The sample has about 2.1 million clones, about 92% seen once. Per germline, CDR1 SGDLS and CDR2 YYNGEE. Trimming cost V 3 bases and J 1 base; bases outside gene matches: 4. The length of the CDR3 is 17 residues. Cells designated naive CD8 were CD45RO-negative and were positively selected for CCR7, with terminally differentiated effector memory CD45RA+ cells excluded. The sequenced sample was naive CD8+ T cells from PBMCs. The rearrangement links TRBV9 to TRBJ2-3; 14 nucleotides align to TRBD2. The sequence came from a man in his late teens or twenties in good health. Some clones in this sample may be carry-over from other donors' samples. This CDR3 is CASSGLAGGGGTDTQYF. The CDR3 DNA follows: TGTGCCAGCAGCGGACTAGCGGGAGGGGGTGGCACAGATACGCAGTATTTT.